This T cell receptor beta chain was found in a study of cytomegalovirus exposure and HLA in healthy donors. The overall study: HLA-typed donors were the source of around 80 million unique TCRs, which an early data release held.

The PCR used 60 Vbeta and 13 Jbeta primers. TCRdb's table, derived via immunoSEQ multiplex PCR, lists solely in-frame clones and lacks some. The sample consists of about 89,000 clones, around 85% of them appearing once. Trimming removed 4 bases from V and 5 bases from J, with 17 bases in between. Germline V lookup: CDR1 MGHRA, CDR2 YSYEKL. The CDR3 is 15 amino acids. Sequencing used PBMCs. This sequence joins TRBV4-1 and TRBJ2-5; the D gene is possibly TRBD2 (5 bases). The sequence was obtained from a man aged 40-50 years in good health and CMV-seropositive. The CDR3, as DNA: TGCGCCAGCAGCCGAAGCGGTTTTCAGTTGGAGACCCAGTACTTC. This gives the protein CASSRSGFQLETQYF.